The rows below give T cell receptor beta chains drawn from one sample of a study of T cells in Graves' hyperthyroidism and ophthalmopathy. MiXCR was run by TCRdb on the multiplex PCR reads, yielding one entry per CDR3 protein. The data show approximately 210,000 distinct CDR3 sequences, approximately 17% seen once. The sample was blood. Receptors were obtained from a man aged 50-60 years with Graves' hyperthyroidism. Both conserved end residues are part of each CDR3. The D gene is left open where the match is weak. A clone size is listed for some rows: how often the clone was seen (once, few, many), or a class if it is expanded.

CDR3,DNA,D,size,V,J
CASSEYSGFGELFF,TGTGCCAGCAGTGAATATTCAGGGTTCGGGGAGCTGTTTTTT,.,many,TRBV6-1,TRBJ2-2
CASSGLVSSYEQYF,TGTGCCAGCAGCGGACTAGTCTCTTCCTACGAGCAGTACTTC,TRBD2,many,TRBV6-2/TRBV6-3,TRBJ2-7
CASSLRAGFADTQYF,TGTGCCAGCAGTCTCCGAGCGGGATTCGCAGATACGCAGTATTTT,TRBD2,many,TRBV27,TRBJ2-3
CSVELHNEQFF,TGCAGCGTTGAATTGCACAATGAGCAGTTCTTC,.,.,TRBV29-1,TRBJ2-1
CASSSLSGRGQETQYF,TGTGCCAGCAGCTCCCTTAGCGGGAGAGGCCAAGAGACCCAGTACTTC,TRBD2,.,TRBV27,TRBJ2-5
CATREGRDTEAFF,TGTGCCACCCGAGAGGGCCGGGACACTGAAGCTTTCTTT,.,.,TRBV11-2,TRBJ1-1
CASSRDRGDQETQYF,TGTGCCAGCAGCCGCGACAGGGGTGATCAAGAGACCCAGTACTTC,TRBD1,many,TRBV2,TRBJ2-5
CASSQSYEQYF,TGTGCCAGCAGCCAGTCCTACGAGCAGTACTTC,.,many,TRBV3-1,TRBJ2-7
CAISEGDGGYEQYF,TGTGCCATCAGTGAGGGGGATGGGGGATACGAGCAGTACTTC,.,many,TRBV10-3,TRBJ2-7
CASSPQGREEKLFF,TGTGCCAGCTCACCACAGGGGCGGGAGGAAAAACTGTTTTTT,.,.,TRBV18,TRBJ1-4
CASSHPRRNTEAFF,TGTGCCAGCAGCCATCCTCGAAGGAACACTGAAGCTTTCTTT,.,many,TRBV11-2,TRBJ1-1
CASSQSQAYTDTQYF,TGTGCCAGCAGCCAAAGCCAGGCATACACAGATACGCAGTATTTT,.,.,TRBV28,TRBJ2-3
CAWSPPSYNEQFF,TGTGCCTGGAGTCCCCCATCCTACAATGAGCAGTTCTTC,.,many,TRBV30,TRBJ2-1
CASSTTYRDYEQYF,TGTGCCAGTAGTACCACATACAGGGACTACGAGCAGTACTTC,.,.,TRBV19,TRBJ2-7
CASSPAGELFF,TGTGCCAGCAGCCCGGCCGGGGAGCTGTTTTTT,.,.,TRBV12-3/TRBV12-4,TRBJ2-2
CASSLAWPRGHSGNTIYF,TGTGCCAGCAGCTTAGCGTGGCCACGCGGCCACTCTGGAAACACCATATATTTT,.,.,TRBV7-9,TRBJ1-3
CATSTRTAPYEQYF,TGTGCCACCAGCACAAGGACTGCCCCGTACGAGCAGTACTTC,.,few,TRBV15,TRBJ2-7
CASSDGRNYEQYF,TGTGCCAGCAGTGACGGACGGAACTACGAGCAGTACTTC,.,.,TRBV27,TRBJ2-7
CASSRGPEQFF,TGTGCCAGCAGTCGTGGCCCTGAGCAGTTCTTC,.,few,TRBV6-1,TRBJ2-1
CASIPSSAGRDEQFF,TGTGCCAGCATCCCCAGTAGTGCAGGGAGGGATGAGCAGTTCTTC,TRBD2,few,TRBV7-9,TRBJ2-1
CATSKQGQNTRELFF,TGTGCCACCAGTAAACAGGGTCAGAACACCCGGGAGCTGTTTTTT,.,.,TRBV24-1,TRBJ2-2
CASSSDNGLDGDEQFF,TGCGCCAGCAGCTCAGATAACGGACTAGATGGGGATGAGCAGTTCTTC,TRBD2,few,TRBV7-2,TRBJ2-1
CASSSSGPTNTGELFF,TGTGCCAGCAGCTCTAGCGGGCCCACGAACACCGGGGAGCTGTTTTTT,TRBD2,few,TRBV5-4,TRBJ2-2
CASSLVGGTQETQYF,TGTGCCAGCAGCTTAGTGGGGGGAACTCAAGAGACCCAGTACTTC,.,many,TRBV11-2,TRBJ2-5
CASSPLDSVAGANVLTF,TGTGCCAGCAGCCCCCTGGACTCCGTCGCTGGGGCCAACGTCCTGACTTTC,.,.,TRBV7-9,TRBJ2-6
CASSLVAGREEKLFF,TGTGCCAGCAGTCTGGTGGCAGGGAGGGAGGAAAAACTGTTTTTT,.,many,TRBV28,TRBJ1-4
CASSEGQGNTGELFF,TGCGCCAGCAGCGAGGGACAGGGGAACACCGGGGAGCTGTTTTTT,TRBD1,few,TRBV5-1,TRBJ2-2
CASSAPRDTQETQYF,TGTGCCAGCAGCGCCCCCAGGGACACCCAAGAGACCCAGTACTTC,.,few,TRBV3-1,TRBJ2-5
CASSLPLANTGELFF,TGTGCCAGCAGTCTCCCTCTCGCGAACACCGGGGAGCTGTTTTTT,.,many,TRBV27,TRBJ2-2
CSVGRGLTDTQYF,TGCAGCGTTGGTCGAGGCTTGACAGATACGCAGTATTTT,.,many,TRBV29-1,TRBJ2-3
CASSQLTGELFF,TGTGCCAGCAGCCAACTGACCGGGGAGCTGTTTTTT,.,few,TRBV3-1,TRBJ2-2
CASGLAGNTGELFF,TGTGCTAGTGGTTTGGCCGGGAACACCGGGGAGCTGTTTTTT,.,.,TRBV12-5,TRBJ2-2
CATSRDSGSYEQYF,TGTGCCACCAGCAGAGATTCAGGGAGCTACGAGCAGTACTTC,.,.,TRBV15,TRBJ2-7
CASSEVDGETQYF,TGTGCCAGCAGTGAAGTAGATGGGGAGACCCAGTACTTC,.,many,TRBV2,TRBJ2-5
CASSLFSGTRSDTQYF,TGTGCCAGCAGCTTATTCTCGGGAACCCGTTCAGATACGCAGTATTTT,.,many,TRBV7-2,TRBJ2-3
CASGKTSNEQFF,TGTGCCAGCGGAAAAACTAGCAATGAGCAGTTCTTC,.,many,TRBV2,TRBJ2-1
CASSDSGTSGSGTDTQYF,TGCGCCAGCAGCGACTCCGGGACTAGCGGGAGTGGGACAGATACGCAGTATTTT,TRBD2,few,TRBV5-1,TRBJ2-3
CSARLGGSGISYEQYF,TGCAGTGCTAGGCTGGGCGGGAGTGGAATCTCCTACGAGCAGTACTTC,TRBD2,many,TRBV20-1,TRBJ2-7
CASRQLAGAYEQYF,TGTGCCAGCAGGCAACTAGCGGGGGCCTACGAGCAGTACTTC,TRBD2,.,TRBV13,TRBJ2-7
CASSPAGGSGTQYF,TGTGCCAGCAGCCCAGCGGGAGGGAGCGGTACGCAGTATTTT,TRBD2,many,TRBV7-3,TRBJ2-3
CATSDLKGVGYNEQFF,TGTGCCACCAGTGATTTAAAGGGGGTGGGGTACAATGAGCAGTTCTTC,.,many,TRBV24-1,TRBJ2-1